The T cell receptor beta chain described here comes from a study of identical twins. In TCRdb, the 5' RACE reads were re-called with MiXCR into one record per CDR3 protein. The table lists approximately 1.8 million distinct CDR3 sequences, around a third of them singletons. Trimming shortened V by 7 bases and J by 6 bases, and 18 bases separated the two germline ends. The length of the CDR3 is 14 residues. Germline V gives CDR1 SNHLY, CDR2 FYNNEI. The chain joins TRBV2 to TRBJ2-5; D gene unclear. Sequencing input: cord blood. The sequence came from a newborn girl in good health. The CDR3 region is CASTGGLDPKTQYF. The CDR3 region has the DNA TGTGCCAGCACCGGTGGTCTAGACCCAAAGACCCAGTACTTC.